The 18 T cell receptor beta chains presented below share a single source sample, sequenced in a study of T cell responses to AZD1222 COVID-19 vaccine. Measured with immunoSEQ multiplex PCR; TCRdb has only the in-frame clones, and not every one. The sample records roughly 140,000 clones, 91% being singletons. Material: peripheral blood, obtained on day 0 of AZD1222 vaccination. These receptors all stem from an adult in good health.

The rearrangement joins TRBV28 to TRBJ2-1; perhaps D is TRBD1 or TRBD2 (5 bases each). Trimming removed 3 bases from V and 3 bases from J, with 18 bases in between. Germline V gene sequence: CDR1 MDHEN, CDR2 SYDVKM. The CDR3 extends over 17 amino acids. The DNA of the CDR3 is TGTGCCAGCAGTTTCCCAAGGGGTAGCGCCGACTACAATGAGCAGTTCTTC. The encoded protein is CASSFPRGSADYNEQFF.

This clone showed up just once. The V call is TRBV4-2, the J call TRBJ2-7, with unresolved D. V was trimmed by 2 bases and J by 5 bases, leaving 10 bases between them. The CDR3 is 13 amino acids. Germline CDR1 is LGHNA and CDR2 is YNFKEQ. DNA of the CDR3: TGTGCCAGCAGCCAACCCAAGGGCCACGAGCAGTACTTC. It codes for CASSQPKGHEQYF.

V gene TRBV11-3 combines with J gene TRBJ1-1; the D gene is possibly TRBD1 (5 bases). The CDR3 is 13 residues long. Germline assignment: CDR1 SGHNT and CDR2 YENEEA. The ends were cut back, 0 bases at V and 7 bases at J, with 9 bases in the middle. The CDR3 is CASSLDRDDEAFF. CDR3 nucleotide sequence: TGTGCCAGCAGCTTAGATAGGGACGATGAAGCTTTCTTT.

The chain has TRBV27 and TRBJ1-1, with D perhaps TRBD1 (6 bases). Germline V gene sequence: CDR1 MNHEY, CDR2 SMNVEV (reference sequence). The CDR3 contains 15 residues. The germline V and J ends were trimmed by 2 bases and 4 bases, with 14 bases remaining between them. The CDR3 is CASSLPGQPITEAFF. For the CDR3, the DNA is TGTGCCAGCAGTTTACCGGGACAACCGATCACTGAAGCTTTCTTT.

This chain connects TRBV11-1 to TRBJ2-1; 7 bases line up with TRBD2. Trimming took 3 bases from V and 6 from J; bases not matched to a gene: 11. The CDR3 spans 16 residues. Germline V gene sequence: CDR1 SGHAT, CDR2 FQDESV (reference sequence). The CDR3 region is CASSLGFWEGPNEQFF. CDR3 nucleotides: TGTGCCAGCAGCTTGGGGTTTTGGGAGGGCCCCAATGAGCAGTTCTTC.

The chain combines TRBV7-2 with TRBJ2-5; the match to TRBD1 covers 11 bases. This CDR3 is built from 15 residues. The germline gives CDR1 SGHTA, CDR2 FQGNSA. Unmatched junction bases numbered 2, after V lost 5 bases and J lost 0 bases. The chain's CDR3 is CASSRDRGDQETQYF. In DNA, the CDR3 is TGTGCCAGCAGCCGGGACAGGGGGGACCAAGAGACCCAGTACTTC.

This sequence joins TRBV5-1 and TRBJ2-5; D ambiguous. Germline values: CDR1 SGHRS, CDR2 YFSETQ. V lost 2 bases and J 5 bases, leaving 10 bases between the germline ends. The CDR3 consists of 13 residues. The chain's CDR3 is CASSFALEETQYF. The CDR3, as DNA: TGCGCCAGCAGCTTCGCATTGGAGGAGACCCAGTACTTC.

The rearrangement joins TRBV9 to TRBJ2-7; D not certain. Germline CDR1 reads SGDLS; CDR2 reads YYNGEE. This CDR3 is 17 amino acids long. V was pared by 6 bases and J by 2 bases, with 24 bases between. CDR3 loop: CASTEGFSLCLTYEQYF. The CDR3, as DNA: TGTGCCAGCACCGAAGGTTTTTCTTTGTGTTTAACCTACGAGCAGTACTTC.

V gene TRBV19 combines with J gene TRBJ1-1; D ambiguous. This CDR3 comprises 13 residues. Germline lookup yields CDR1 LNHDA and CDR2 SQIVND (reference sequence). Trimming shortened V by 7 bases and J by 2 bases, and 11 bases separated the two germline ends. The CDR3: CASTSEPNTEAFF. The CDR3 DNA sequence: TGTGCCAGTACCTCGGAGCCTAACACTGAAGCTTTCTTT.

This rearrangement joins TRBV21-1 to TRBJ1-3; the table's D gene call, TRBD1, was not cross checked with the DNA. TRBV21-1 is a listed pseudogene. This CDR3 contains 15 residues. The CDR3 nucleotides are TGTGCCAGCAATAAGGGACAGAGCTCTGGAAACACCATATATTTT. Its protein product is CASNKGQSSGNTIYF.

The chain uses TRBV5-1 and TRBJ1-6; possibly TRBD1 for D (6 bases). Germline V gene sequence: CDR1 SGHRS, CDR2 YFSETQ. This CDR3 region has 15 residues. V lost 0 bases to trimming and J lost 6 bases, with 10 bases between them. In DNA, the CDR3 is TGCGCCAGCAGCTTGGACGGACAGAGTAATTCACCCCTCCACTTT. This translates into CASSLDGQSNSPLHF. Filled out from reference TRBV5-1 and TRBJ1-6, the complete variable domain reads KAGVTQTPRYLIKTRGQQVTLSCSPISGHRSVSWYQQTPGQGLQFLFEYFSETQRNKGNFPGRFSGRQFSNSRSEMNVSTLELGDSALYLCASSLDGQSNSPLHFGNGTRLTVT.

The chain has TRBV2 and TRBJ1-6, with D maybe TRBD1 (6 bases). V lost 3 bases, J lost 7 bases, and 13 bases lay in between. The CDR3 extends over 15 amino acids. Germline loops: CDR1 SNHLY, CDR2 FYNNEI. The CDR3 sequence: CASSDPQGFNSPLHF. CDR3 in DNA: TGTGCCAGCAGTGACCCGCAGGGGTTCAATTCACCCCTCCACTTT.

For the CDR3, the DNA is TGTGCCAGCAGTTACTCCGGACTAGAGTCCTACGAGCAGTACTTC. Translating it yields CASSYSGLESYEQYF. This chain connects TRBV6-5 to TRBJ2-7; TRBD2 aligns across 7 bases. The trim removed 0 bases at V and 1 base at J, leaving 3 bases unmatched. Looked up from germline, CDR1 is MNHEY and CDR2 is SVGAGI. This CDR3 is built from 15 residues.

This clone was counted a few times. J is TRBJ2-3 and V is TRBV7-3; TRBD2 aligns across 7 bases. J lost 3 bases, V lost 5 bases, and 8 bases had no gene match. The CDR3 length is 15 residues. The germline CDR1 and CDR2 sequences are SGHTA and FQGTGA. CDR3 sequence: CASSPTGGWTDTQYF. The CDR3 coding sequence is TGTGCCAGCAGCCCCACGGGGGGTTGGACAGATACGCAGTATTTT.

The count of this clone is one. The chain couples TRBV28 to TRBJ2-7, with 8 nucleotides matching TRBD2. Germline loops: CDR1 MDHEN, CDR2 SYDVKM. The V segment lost 8 bases and the J segment 1 base; nucleotides outside the gene matches: 10. This CDR3 comprises 15 residues. The CDR3 nucleotides are TGTGCCAGCCAGCCGGGGGGGGGTCTATCCTACGAGCAGTACTTC. Its protein is CASQPGGGLSYEQYF.

The rearrangement uses TRBV28 and TRBJ2-1; 10 bases fit TRBD2. The CDR3 extends over 15 amino acids. Germline V gene sequence: CDR1 MDHEN, CDR2 SYDVKM. The V segment lost 0 bases and the J segment 10 bases; nucleotides outside the gene matches: 6. The CDR3 region has the DNA TGTGCCAGCAGTTTATGGGCTAGCGGGAGTTTAGAGCAGTTCTTC. Translated: CASSLWASGSLEQFF.

V is TRBV18 and J is TRBJ1-3; unclear D gene. The V gene's germline CDR1 is KGHSH and CDR2 LQKENI. V was shortened by 3 bases and J by 2 bases, with 8 bases between the two germline ends. CDR3 length: 14 residues. The CDR3 region has the DNA TGTGCCAGCTCACCCGACCGTGCTGGAAACACCATATATTTT. Amino acid sequence: CASSPDRAGNTIYF.

This clone appeared a single time. Mismatch with germline at one junction end may stem from a read error. This rearrangement joins TRBV6-1 to TRBJ2-7; no clear D gene. The CDR3 is 13 amino acids. The germline CDR1 and CDR2 sequences are MNHNS and SASEGT. CDR3 DNA sequence: TGTGCCAACAGTGAAACCGGGTTCTACGAGCAGTACTTC. It translates to CANSETGFYEQYF.